A selection of T cell receptor beta chains follows, all from one sample in a study of Graves' ophthalmopathy and Graves' hyperthyroidism. One entry per CDR3 protein results from TCRdb running MiXCR on the multiplex PCR reads. The data contain about 220,000 distinct CDR3 sequences, around a fifth of them seen just once; the ten biggest clones take up roughly 40%. Material for sequencing was peripheral blood. The source of these receptors is a woman in her fifties or sixties with Graves' ophthalmopathy. Both conserved end residues are part of each CDR3. Fields, in order: J gene, CDR3 length, D gene, V gene, clone size, CDR3 protein, CDR3 DNA. A D gene is named only where the DNA matches it firmly. Only part of the rows carry a size: once, few, many, or a class if the clone is expanded.

j_call: TRBJ1-1
cdr3_length: 14
d_call: NA
v_call: TRBV3-1
clone_size: many
cdr3_aa: CASSQVPGPTEAFF
cdr3_nt: TGTGCCAGCAGCCAAGTCCCGGGTCCCACTGAAGCTTTCTTT

j_call: TRBJ1-1
cdr3_length: 13
d_call: NA
v_call: TRBV19
clone_size: many
cdr3_aa: CASSVTGSTEAFF
cdr3_nt: TGTGCCAGTAGCGTCACAGGTAGTACTGAAGCTTTCTTT

j_call: TRBJ1-1
cdr3_length: 14
d_call: NA
v_call: TRBV19
clone_size: NA
cdr3_aa: CASSNSLMNTEAFF
cdr3_nt: TGTGCCAGTAGTAACAGCCTCATGAACACTGAAGCTTTCTTT

j_call: TRBJ1-5
cdr3_length: 13
d_call: NA
v_call: TRBV6-1
clone_size: many
cdr3_aa: CASSDGGQQPQHF
cdr3_nt: TGTGCCAGCAGTGACGGGGGGCAGCAGCCCCAGCATTTT

j_call: TRBJ2-5
cdr3_length: 17
d_call: TRBD2
v_call: TRBV28
clone_size: NA
cdr3_aa: CASRDLAGGPVRETQYF
cdr3_nt: TGTGCCAGCAGGGATCTAGCGGGAGGGCCGGTGAGGGAGACCCAGTACTTC

j_call: TRBJ2-7
cdr3_length: 15
d_call: NA
v_call: TRBV6-2/TRBV6-3
clone_size: NA
cdr3_aa: CASSYVGRGPYEQYF
cdr3_nt: TGTGCCAGCAGTTACGTTGGCAGGGGTCCCTACGAGCAGTACTTC

j_call: TRBJ2-6
cdr3_length: 16
d_call: NA
v_call: TRBV27
clone_size: NA
cdr3_aa: CASSLNGAGGANVLTF
cdr3_nt: TGTGCCAGCAGTTTGAATGGGGCGGGTGGGGCCAACGTCCTGACTTTC

j_call: TRBJ2-7
cdr3_length: 15
d_call: NA
v_call: TRBV11-2
clone_size: many
cdr3_aa: CASSYGTNINYEQYF
cdr3_nt: TGTGCCAGCAGTTACGGGACCAACATCAACTACGAGCAGTACTTC

j_call: TRBJ2-7
cdr3_length: 16
d_call: NA
v_call: TRBV11-2
clone_size: many
cdr3_aa: CASSFGTVGEGWVQYF
cdr3_nt: TGTGCCAGCAGCTTTGGGACGGTTGGAGAGGGTTGGGTGCAGTACTTC

j_call: TRBJ1-1
cdr3_length: 15
d_call: TRBD1
v_call: TRBV28
clone_size: NA
cdr3_aa: CASSPIGQGGPEAFF
cdr3_nt: TGTGCCAGCTCTCCGATCGGGCAGGGGGGGCCTGAAGCTTTCTTT

j_call: TRBJ1-5
cdr3_length: 13
d_call: NA
v_call: TRBV19
clone_size: many
cdr3_aa: CASQDRDNQPQHF
cdr3_nt: TGTGCCAGCCAAGACAGAGACAATCAGCCCCAGCATTTT

j_call: TRBJ2-4
cdr3_length: 16
d_call: NA
v_call: TRBV7-9
clone_size: few
cdr3_aa: CASSPPQGLAKNIQYF
cdr3_nt: TGTGCCAGCAGCCCCCCGCAGGGGCTAGCCAAAAACATTCAGTACTTC

j_call: TRBJ1-2
cdr3_length: 12
d_call: TRBD1
v_call: TRBV20-1
clone_size: NA
cdr3_aa: CSARGTEYGYTF
cdr3_nt: TGCAGTGCCAGGGGGACCGAGTATGGCTACACCTTC

j_call: TRBJ2-7
cdr3_length: 13
d_call: NA
v_call: TRBV5-6
clone_size: many
cdr3_aa: CASNPEGTYEQYF
cdr3_nt: TGTGCCAGCAACCCAGAGGGGACCTACGAGCAGTACTTC

j_call: TRBJ1-1
cdr3_length: 12
d_call: NA
v_call: TRBV24-1
clone_size: many
cdr3_aa: CATSDGIAGAFF
cdr3_nt: TGTGCCACCAGTGACGGCATCGCGGGAGCTTTCTTT

j_call: TRBJ1-2
cdr3_length: 13
d_call: NA
v_call: TRBV5-1
clone_size: many
cdr3_aa: CASSPRGWYGYTF
cdr3_nt: TGCGCCAGCAGCCCCAGGGGATGGTATGGCTACACCTTC

j_call: TRBJ2-6
cdr3_length: 15
d_call: NA
v_call: TRBV15
clone_size: many
cdr3_aa: CATSRGHAGANVLTF
cdr3_nt: TGTGCCACCAGCAGAGGCCACGCCGGGGCCAACGTCCTGACTTTC

j_call: TRBJ2-5
cdr3_length: 14
d_call: TRBD1
v_call: TRBV24-1
clone_size: many
cdr3_aa: CATRGQGPQETQYF
cdr3_nt: TGTGCCACCAGAGGACAGGGGCCGCAAGAGACCCAGTACTTC

j_call: TRBJ1-1
cdr3_length: 15
d_call: TRBD1
v_call: TRBV2
clone_size: many
cdr3_aa: CASRGDRGGSTEAFF
cdr3_nt: TGTGCCAGCAGGGGAGACAGGGGAGGGAGCACTGAAGCTTTCTTT

j_call: TRBJ2-7
cdr3_length: 13
d_call: NA
v_call: TRBV28
clone_size: many
cdr3_aa: CASRSSGPYEQYF
cdr3_nt: TGTGCCAGTAGGAGTAGCGGCCCCTACGAGCAGTACTTC

j_call: TRBJ2-7
cdr3_length: 14
d_call: NA
v_call: TRBV18
clone_size: NA
cdr3_aa: CASSPSGGGYEQYF
cdr3_nt: TGTGCCAGCTCACCTAGCGGAGGAGGGTACGAGCAGTACTTC

j_call: TRBJ1-1
cdr3_length: 12
d_call: NA
v_call: TRBV12-3/TRBV12-4
clone_size: many
cdr3_aa: CASTRSRTEAFF
cdr3_nt: TGTGCCAGCACCCGATCTAGGACTGAAGCTTTCTTT

j_call: TRBJ1-1
cdr3_length: 13
d_call: NA
v_call: TRBV20-1
clone_size: many
cdr3_aa: CSARRALNTEAFF
cdr3_nt: TGCAGTGCTAGAAGAGCCTTGAACACTGAAGCTTTCTTT

j_call: TRBJ1-1
cdr3_length: 14
d_call: NA
v_call: TRBV19
clone_size: many
cdr3_aa: CASSIRTAETEAFF
cdr3_nt: TGTGCCAGTAGTATCAGGACAGCGGAAACTGAAGCTTTCTTT

j_call: TRBJ1-1
cdr3_length: 11
d_call: NA
v_call: TRBV20-1
clone_size: many
cdr3_aa: CSAGTGIVAFF
cdr3_nt: TGCAGTGCTGGTACAGGGATAGTCGCTTTCTTT

j_call: TRBJ2-7
cdr3_length: 15
d_call: NA
v_call: TRBV5-4
clone_size: few
cdr3_aa: CASSSAGNPTYEQYF
cdr3_nt: TGTGCCAGCAGCTCCGCTGGCAATCCCACCTACGAGCAGTACTTC

j_call: TRBJ2-5
cdr3_length: 15
d_call: NA
v_call: TRBV6-1
clone_size: NA
cdr3_aa: CASNGGQRDQETQYF
cdr3_nt: TGTGCCAGCAACGGCGGGCAGCGGGACCAAGAGACCCAGTACTTC

j_call: TRBJ2-2
cdr3_length: 15
d_call: NA
v_call: TRBV12-5
clone_size: many
cdr3_aa: CASGLVLQGTGELFF
cdr3_nt: TGTGCTAGTGGTTTGGTCCTCCAGGGAACCGGGGAGCTGTTTTTT

j_call: TRBJ1-2
cdr3_length: 12
d_call: NA
v_call: TRBV29-1
clone_size: many
cdr3_aa: CSVQAADYGYTF
cdr3_nt: TGCAGCGTGCAAGCGGCGGACTATGGCTACACCTTC

j_call: TRBJ2-2
cdr3_length: 17
d_call: TRBD2
v_call: TRBV12-3/TRBV12-4
clone_size: NA
cdr3_aa: CASSPQPGLAGLGELFF
cdr3_nt: TGTGCCAGCAGCCCCCAACCGGGACTAGCGGGTTTGGGGGAGCTGTTTTTT

j_call: TRBJ2-7
cdr3_length: 16
d_call: TRBD1
v_call: TRBV27
clone_size: many
cdr3_aa: CASSPASGTASYEQYF
cdr3_nt: TGTGCCAGCAGTCCAGCCTCCGGGACAGCCTCCTACGAGCAGTACTTC

j_call: TRBJ2-7
cdr3_length: 16
d_call: NA
v_call: TRBV28
clone_size: many
cdr3_aa: CASSPPTVQGPYEQYF
cdr3_nt: TGTGCCAGCAGCCCCCCGACGGTACAGGGACCCTACGAGCAGTACTTC

j_call: TRBJ2-5
cdr3_length: 15
d_call: NA
v_call: TRBV5-1
clone_size: many
cdr3_aa: CASSSAGTQGQTQYF
cdr3_nt: TGCGCCAGCAGCTCGGCAGGTACCCAGGGCCAGACCCAGTACTTC

j_call: TRBJ2-7
cdr3_length: 15
d_call: TRBD1
v_call: TRBV14
clone_size: many
cdr3_aa: CASSPLRTGSYEQYF
cdr3_nt: TGTGCCAGCAGCCCTCTTAGGACAGGGAGCTACGAGCAGTACTTC

j_call: TRBJ2-7
cdr3_length: 14
d_call: NA
v_call: TRBV7-2
clone_size: NA
cdr3_aa: CASTQRASWGEQYF
cdr3_nt: TGTGCCAGCACCCAGAGGGCTTCCTGGGGGGAGCAGTACTTC

j_call: TRBJ1-2
cdr3_length: 16
d_call: NA
v_call: TRBV18
clone_size: many
cdr3_aa: CASSPGRAVANYGYTF
cdr3_nt: TGTGCCAGCTCACCGGGGAGGGCAGTAGCTAACTATGGCTACACCTTC

j_call: TRBJ1-1
cdr3_length: 14
d_call: NA
v_call: TRBV7-2
clone_size: few
cdr3_aa: CASSSTMVYSEAFF
cdr3_nt: TGTGCCAGCAGCTCGACAATGGTTTATTCTGAAGCTTTCTTT

j_call: TRBJ2-4
cdr3_length: 12
d_call: TRBD1
v_call: TRBV12-3/TRBV12-4
clone_size: many
cdr3_aa: CASGTAKNIQYF
cdr3_nt: TGTGCCAGCGGGACAGCAAAAAACATTCAGTACTTC

j_call: TRBJ1-2
cdr3_length: 16
d_call: TRBD1
v_call: TRBV5-6
clone_size: NA
cdr3_aa: CASSPDRGRLSYGYTF
cdr3_nt: TGTGCCAGCAGCCCGGACAGGGGGCGCCTCTCCTATGGCTACACCTTC

j_call: TRBJ1-1
cdr3_length: 16
d_call: NA
v_call: TRBV18
clone_size: many
cdr3_aa: CASSPRQSGMNTEAFF
cdr3_nt: TGTGCCAGCTCACCACGTCAGTCAGGGATGAACACTGAAGCTTTCTTT

j_call: TRBJ2-5
cdr3_length: 11
d_call: NA
v_call: TRBV29-1
clone_size: many
cdr3_aa: CSVLRVETQYF
cdr3_nt: TGCAGCGTTCTAAGGGTGGAGACCCAGTACTTC